This T cell receptor (beta chain) originates from a study of PD-1 blockade in classical Hodgkin lymphoma. Only in-frame clones appear in the TCRdb table, and some are missing; sequencing was by immunoSEQ multiplex PCR. The sample contains 45,000 to 55,000 clones, just under 75% of which appear only once. General study points: Relapsed/refractory patients reportedly had the lowest baseline TCR diversity, below newly diagnosed patients, who were below healthy donors.

About this clone itself: Its antigen is not known.

Patients all relapsed after autologous stem cell transplantation, and there was variation in brentuximab vedotin exposure. The TCR was taken from a human donor with classical Hodgkin lymphoma. Source: peripheral blood mononuclear cells (PBMCs), taken before the second cycle of nivolumab.

CDR3 loop: CASIDPGRPWRAFF. Written as DNA, the CDR3 is TGTGCCAGCATCGACCCCGGACGACCCTGGAGAGCTTTCTTT. This chain uses TRBV27 with TRBJ1-1; no definite D call. Germline V lookup: CDR1 MNHEY, CDR2 SMNVEV (reference sequence). This CDR3 region has 14 residues. V dropped 7 bases and J dropped 10 bases, with 22 bases sitting between them.